The rows below give T cell receptor beta chains drawn from one sample of a study of OX40 agonist ivuxolimab in advanced cancers. The assay was immunoSEQ multiplex PCR, and TCRdb's table has in-frame clones only and misses some. This sample has tens of thousands of clones, with 88% found just once. The sequencing used CD4+ or CD8+ T cells sorted from blood, collected in a trial of the OX40 agonist ivuxolimab. All receptors derive from an adult with an advanced solid tumor such as melanoma, head and neck, liver or kidney cancer. CDR3s include the opening cysteine and the closing phenylalanine or tryptophan. Fields, in order: V gene, D gene, clone size, J gene, CDR3 protein, CDR3 DNA. D genes are given only for firm matches. For some rows the clone size is stated as once, few or many, or as a class when expanded; others skip it.

V: TRBV15; D: TRBD1; size: .; J: TRBJ1-4; CDR3: CATSRRGTGTNEKLFF; DNA: TGTGCCACCAGCAGGAGGGGGACAGGGACCAATGAAAAACTGTTTTTT
V: TRBV9; D: TRBD1; size: .; J: TRBJ2-5; CDR3: CASSPRDRTFGETQYF; DNA: TGTGCCAGCAGCCCCCGGGACAGGACGTTTGGTGAGACCCAGTACTTC
V: TRBV15; D: TRBD1; size: .; J: TRBJ1-2; CDR3: CATSRVGTGSYGYTF; DNA: TGTGCCACCAGCAGAGTTGGGACAGGGAGCTATGGCTACACCTTC
V: TRBV2; D: TRBD1; size: once; J: TRBJ1-1; CDR3: CASSEWRQGLGNEAFF; DNA: TGTGCCAGCAGTGAATGGAGACAGGGGCTTGGAAATGAAGCTTTCTTT
V: TRBV5-6; D: .; size: once; J: TRBJ2-1; CDR3: CASTPLGASSYNEQFF; DNA: TGTGCCAGCACACCATTGGGGGCTAGCTCCTACAATGAGCAGTTCTTC
V: TRBV7-2; D: .; size: .; J: TRBJ2-2; CDR3: CASSTYTGELFF; DNA: TGTGCCAGCAGCACCTACACCGGGGAGCTGTTTTTT
V: TRBV28; D: TRBD1; size: .; J: TRBJ1-2; CDR3: CASSDTGAGYTF; DNA: TGTGCCAGCAGTGACACAGGGGCCGGCTACACCTTC
V: TRBV27; D: TRBD2; size: .; J: TRBJ2-3; CDR3: CASSLSPLAGGPGDTQYF; DNA: TGTGCCAGCAGTTTAAGCCCACTAGCGGGAGGGCCAGGAGATACGCAGTATTTT
V: TRBV10-1; D: .; size: .; J: TRBJ2-3; CDR3: CASSDGGDTQYF; DNA: TGCGCCAGCAGTGATGGGGGGGATACGCAGTATTTT
V: TRBV5-1; D: .; size: .; J: TRBJ2-2; CDR3: CASDLGQGNTGELFF; DNA: TGCGCCAGCGACCTGGGCCAGGGGAACACCGGGGAGCTGTTTTTT
V: TRBV30; D: .; size: .; J: TRBJ1-5; CDR3: CAWSVGGDQPQHF; DNA: TGTGCCTGGAGTGTAGGGGGGGATCAGCCCCAGCATTTT
V: TRBV6-6; D: TRBD1; size: .; J: TRBJ1-2; CDR3: CASGGTGNYGYTF; DNA: TGTGCCAGCGGTGGGACAGGGAACTATGGCTACACCTTC
V: TRBV9; D: .; size: .; J: TRBJ1-1; CDR3: CASSVAPNTEAFF; DNA: TGTGCCAGCAGCGTAGCCCCTAACACTGAAGCTTTCTTT
V: TRBV11-3; D: TRBD2; size: .; J: TRBJ2-5; CDR3: CASSFTGGPVETQYF; DNA: TGTGCCAGCAGCTTCACGGGAGGGCCGGTAGAGACCCAGTACTTC
V: TRBV10-2; D: TRBD1; size: once; J: TRBJ1-2; CDR3: CASGTGDYGYTF; DNA: TGCGCCAGCGGGACAGGAGACTATGGCTACACCTTC
V: TRBV6-1; D: TRBD2; size: .; J: TRBJ2-7; CDR3: CASSEEGRGVGYEQYF; DNA: TGTGCCAGCAGTGAAGAGGGGAGGGGAGTGGGGTACGAGCAGTACTTC
V: TRBV6-5; D: .; size: .; J: TRBJ1-6; CDR3: CASSPYLGGNSPLHF; DNA: TGTGCCAGCAGCCCCTATCTGGGAGGGAATTCACCCCTCCACTTT
V: TRBV19; D: .; size: .; J: TRBJ2-3; CDR3: CASSSRTDTQYF; DNA: TGTGCCAGTAGTAGCCGCACAGATACGCAGTATTTT
V: TRBV5-1; D: .; size: .; J: TRBJ2-7; CDR3: CASSLEAAREQYF; DNA: TGCGCCAGCAGCTTGGAGGCAGCTCGCGAGCAGTACTTC
V: TRBV4-1; D: .; size: .; J: TRBJ1-2; CDR3: CASSQVLGGYGYTF; DNA: TGCGCCAGCAGCCAAGTGCTGGGAGGGTATGGCTACACCTTC
V: TRBV5-8; D: .; size: .; J: TRBJ2-3; CDR3: CASSSAVNTQYF; DNA: TGTGCCAGCAGCTCCGCGGTGAATACGCAGTATTTT
V: TRBV7-9; D: .; size: medium-sized; J: TRBJ1-6; CDR3: CASSLEPGKYNSPLHF; DNA: TGTGCCAGCAGCTTAGAGCCAGGGAAATATAATTCACCCCTCCACTTT
V: TRBV19; D: TRBD1; size: .; J: TRBJ1-1; CDR3: CASSPRTGGLSEAFF; DNA: TGTGCCAGTAGCCCCCGGACAGGGGGCCTGTCTGAAGCTTTCTTT
V: TRBV7-8; D: .; size: .; J: TRBJ2-4; CDR3: CASSLEGGKNIQYF; DNA: TGTGCCAGCAGCTTAGAAGGGGGCAAAAACATTCAGTACTTC
V: TRBV9; D: TRBD1; size: few; J: TRBJ1-6; CDR3: CASSVDREGSPLHF; DNA: TGTGCCAGCAGCGTTGACAGGGAAGGGTCACCCCTCCACTTT
V: TRBV7-2; D: .; size: .; J: TRBJ1-2; CDR3: CASSYHGKVSYGYTF; DNA: TGTGCCAGCAGCTACCACGGAAAAGTTAGCTATGGCTACACCTTC
V: TRBV6-6; D: .; size: .; J: TRBJ1-2; CDR3: CASRAGHRYGYTF; DNA: TGTGCCAGCCGGGCGGGACACCGCTATGGCTACACCTTC
V: TRBV9; D: TRBD1; size: .; J: TRBJ1-2; CDR3: CASSLNRDRGPNGYTF; DNA: TGTGCCAGCAGTTTAAACCGGGACAGGGGGCCGAATGGCTACACCTTC
V: TRBV7-6; D: .; size: .; J: TRBJ2-2; CDR3: CASSLGGSGRTGELFF; DNA: TGTGCCAGCAGCTTAGGGGGTAGCGGCCGCACCGGGGAGCTGTTTTTT
V: TRBV6-6; D: TRBD1; size: .; J: TRBJ1-5; CDR3: CASSDRGGNQPQHF; DNA: TGTGCCAGCAGTGACAGGGGAGGCAATCAGCCCCAGCATTTT
V: TRBV2; D: TRBD1; size: .; J: TRBJ1-6; CDR3: CASSMDRVGNSPLHF; DNA: TGTGCCAGCAGTATGGACAGGGTTGGGAATTCACCCCTCCACTTT
V: TRBV7-6; D: .; size: .; J: TRBJ1-2; CDR3: CASSTARGTEYGYTF; DNA: TGTGCCAGCAGCACCGCCAGGGGTACTGAGTATGGCTACACCTTC
V: TRBV29-1; D: TRBD1; size: .; J: TRBJ1-1; CDR3: CSARQGNTEAFF; DNA: TGCAGCGCTAGACAGGGGAACACTGAAGCTTTCTTT
V: TRBV9; D: .; size: .; J: TRBJ2-2; CDR3: CASNDAGELFF; DNA: TGTGCCAGCAACGACGCCGGGGAGCTGTTTTTT
V: TRBV28; D: TRBD1; size: .; J: TRBJ2-5; CDR3: CASTVDRVETQYF; DNA: TGTGCCAGCACCGTGGACAGGGTGGAGACCCAGTACTTC
V: TRBV10-2; D: TRBD1; size: .; J: TRBJ1-2; CDR3: CASSQGDYGYTF; DNA: TGCGCCAGCAGCCAGGGGGACTATGGCTACACCTTC
V: TRBV6-5; D: .; size: .; J: TRBJ1-5; CDR3: CASTQDFYSNQPQHF; DNA: TGTGCCAGCACCCAGGACTTCTACAGCAATCAGCCCCAGCATTTT
V: TRBV2; D: TRBD1; size: .; J: TRBJ2-2; CDR3: CASNWDRATGELFF; DNA: TGTGCCAGCAATTGGGACAGGGCCACCGGGGAGCTGTTTTTT
V: TRBV28; D: .; size: .; J: TRBJ1-4; CDR3: CASSSGGSPNEKLFF; DNA: TGTGCCAGCAGTTCAGGAGGCTCCCCTAATGAAAAACTGTTTTTT
V: TRBV28; D: .; size: .; J: TRBJ1-2; CDR3: CASSSNLDYGYTF; DNA: TGTGCCAGCAGTTCGAACCTAGACTATGGCTACACCTTC
V: TRBV6-5; D: .; size: .; J: TRBJ2-5; CDR3: CASSYGQRETQYF; DNA: TGTGCCAGCAGTTACGGTCAAAGGGAGACCCAGTACTTC
V: TRBV2; D: .; size: many; J: TRBJ1-1; CDR3: CASSVRRYTEAFF; DNA: TGTGCCAGCAGTGTTAGACGGTACACTGAAGCTTTCTTT
V: TRBV19; D: .; size: .; J: TRBJ1-6; CDR3: CASSPTLAPLHF; DNA: TGTGCCAGTAGTCCGACCTTGGCCCCCCTCCACTTT
V: TRBV2; D: .; size: .; J: TRBJ1-1; CDR3: CASRTNREGTEAFF; DNA: TGTGCCAGCAGGACTAACAGGGAAGGAACTGAAGCTTTCTTT
V: TRBV5-4; D: TRBD1; size: .; J: TRBJ2-6; CDR3: CASSRDSANSGANVLTF; DNA: TGTGCCAGCAGCCGGGACAGCGCTAACTCTGGGGCCAACGTCCTGACTTTC
V: TRBV7-8; D: .; size: .; J: TRBJ2-1; CDR3: CASSLEQAAWFF; DNA: TGTGCCAGCAGCTTAGAACAGGCGGCATGGTTCTTC
V: TRBV10-1; D: .; size: .; J: TRBJ2-1; CDR3: CATSEGLSYNEQFF; DNA: TGCGCCACTAGTGAGGGCCTATCCTACAATGAGCAGTTCTTC
V: TRBV7-8; D: .; size: .; J: TRBJ2-5; CDR3: CASSLGRGAGETQYF; DNA: TGTGCCAGCAGCTTAGGCCGGGGGGCGGGGGAGACCCAGTACTTC
V: TRBV5-1; D: .; size: .; J: TRBJ2-1; CDR3: CASSLGDAGAYGNEQFF; DNA: TGCGCCAGCAGCCTGGGGGATGCGGGGGCATATGGTAATGAGCAGTTCTTC
V: TRBV25-1; D: .; size: .; J: TRBJ1-2; CDR3: CASSESGSTNYGYTF; DNA: TGTGCCAGCAGTGAATCGGGCAGTACTAACTATGGCTACACCTTC
V: TRBV11-2; D: .; size: .; J: TRBJ2-7; CDR3: CASSLGSARAYEQYF; DNA: TGTGCCAGCAGCTTAGGTTCTGCGCGGGCCTACGAGCAGTACTTC
V: TRBV2; D: TRBD1; size: .; J: TRBJ2-3; CDR3: CASSGLNRQGSTDTQYF; DNA: TGTGCCAGCAGTGGCCTTAATCGACAGGGAAGTACAGATACGCAGTATTTT